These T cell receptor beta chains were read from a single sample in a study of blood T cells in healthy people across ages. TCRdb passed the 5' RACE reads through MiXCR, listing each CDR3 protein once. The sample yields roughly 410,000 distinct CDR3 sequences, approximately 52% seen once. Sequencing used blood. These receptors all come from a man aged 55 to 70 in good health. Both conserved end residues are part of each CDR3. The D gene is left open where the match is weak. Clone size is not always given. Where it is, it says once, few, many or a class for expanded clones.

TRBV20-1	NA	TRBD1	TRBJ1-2	CSARGTGVNYGYTF	TGCAGTGCTAGAGGGACAGGCGTCAACTATGGCTACACCTTC
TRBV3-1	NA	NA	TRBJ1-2	CASSHLSYGYTF	TGTGCCAGCAGCCACCTCTCCTATGGCTACACCTTC
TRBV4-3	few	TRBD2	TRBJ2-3	CASSQDVGGSTDTQYF	TGCGCCAGCAGCCAAGATGTGGGCGGGAGTACAGATACGCAGTATTTT
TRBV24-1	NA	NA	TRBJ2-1	CATSELGWEQFF	TGTGCCACCAGTGAATTAGGTTGGGAGCAGTTCTTC
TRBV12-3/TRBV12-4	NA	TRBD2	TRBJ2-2	CASSYTLGVTGGTNTGELFF	TGTGCCAGCAGCTACACCCTCGGGGTCACCGGGGGGACGAACACCGGGGAGCTGTTTTTT
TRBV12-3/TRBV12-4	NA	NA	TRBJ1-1	CASSPYRQGEAFF	TGTGCCAGCAGTCCCTATAGGCAGGGTGAAGCTTTCTTT
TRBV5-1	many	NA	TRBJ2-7	CASSLTVSGEQYF	TGCGCCAGCAGCTTGACCGTCTCGGGCGAGCAGTACTTC
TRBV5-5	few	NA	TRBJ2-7	CASSLQPSYEQYF	TGTGCCAGCAGCTTGCAACCTTCCTACGAGCAGTACTTC
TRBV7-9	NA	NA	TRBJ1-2	CASSLNREGGYTF	TGTGCCAGCAGCTTGAACAGGGAGGGTGGCTACACCTTC
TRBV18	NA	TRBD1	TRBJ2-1	CASSPVSRGQGTYNEQFF	TGTGCCAGCTCACCAGTCAGTAGGGGGCAGGGTACCTACAATGAGCAGTTCTTC
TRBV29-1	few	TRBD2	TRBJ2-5	CSVGAGVLIGEQYF	TGCAGCGTTGGTGCGGGAGTTTTGATCGGGGAGCAGTACTTC
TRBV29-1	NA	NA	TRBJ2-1	CSVPGGVGKSSYNEQFF	TGCAGCGTCCCTGGTGGTGTGGGAAAAAGCTCCTACAATGAGCAGTTCTTC
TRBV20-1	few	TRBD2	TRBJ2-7	CSARAWASGTRYEQYF	TGCAGTGCTAGAGCTTGGGCTAGCGGGACTCGCTACGAGCAGTACTTC
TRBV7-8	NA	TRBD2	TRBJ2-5	CASSSGGTSGFQETQYF	TGTGCCAGCAGCTCAGGGGGGACTAGCGGATTCCAAGAGACCCAGTACTTC
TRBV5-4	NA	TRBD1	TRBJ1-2	CASSDDREGYGYTF	TGTGCCAGCAGCGACGACAGGGAGGGCTATGGCTACACCTTC
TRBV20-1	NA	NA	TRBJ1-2	CSVKGGGPIYGYTF	TGCAGTGTCAAAGGGGGGGGGCCGATCTATGGCTACACCTTC
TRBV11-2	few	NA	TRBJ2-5	CASSLDPGQARETQYF	TGTGCCAGCAGCTTAGATCCGGGACAAGCGCGGGAGACCCAGTACTTC
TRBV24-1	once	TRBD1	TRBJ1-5	CATSDPPDRVQHF	TGTGCCACCAGTGATCCTCCGGACAGGGTCCAGCATTTT
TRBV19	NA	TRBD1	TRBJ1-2	CASSKDRGRNYGYTF	TGTGCCAGTAGTAAAGACAGGGGGCGAAACTATGGCTACACCTTC
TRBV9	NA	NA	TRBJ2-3	CASSETVGADTQYF	TGTGCCAGCAGCGAGACAGTTGGGGCAGATACGCAGTATTTT
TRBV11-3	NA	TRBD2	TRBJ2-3	CASSWGGSTDTQYF	TGTGCCAGCAGTTGGGGGGGGAGCACAGATACGCAGTATTTT
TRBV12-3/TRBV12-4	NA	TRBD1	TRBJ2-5	CASNNPQDRGQKTQYF	TGTGCCAGCAACAACCCCCAGGACAGGGGGCAGAAGACCCAGTACTTC
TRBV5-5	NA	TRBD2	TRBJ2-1	CASSLGAGVYNEQFF	TGTGCCAGCAGCTTGGGAGCGGGGGTATACAATGAGCAGTTCTTC
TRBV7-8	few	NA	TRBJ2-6	CASSGPPVSGANVLTF	TGTGCCAGCAGCGGGCCCCCGGTCTCTGGGGCCAACGTCCTGACTTTC
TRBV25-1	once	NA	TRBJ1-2	CASSESKVNYGYTF	TGTGCCAGCAGTGAATCGAAGGTTAACTATGGCTACACCTTC
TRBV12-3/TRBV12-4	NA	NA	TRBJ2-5	CASSLRMTAGHGRVGETQYF	TGTGCCAGCAGTTTACGGATGACCGCCGGACACGGTCGTGTAGGAGAGACCCAGTACTTC
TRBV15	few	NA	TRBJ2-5	CATSRDKGSGRVQETQYF	TGTGCCACCAGCAGAGATAAAGGGTCCGGCAGGGTCCAAGAGACCCAGTACTTC
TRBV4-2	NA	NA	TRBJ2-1	CASSTGLLYNEQFF	TGTGCCAGCAGCACAGGACTGTTATACAATGAGCAGTTCTTC
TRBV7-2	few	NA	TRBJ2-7	CASSLYIGQGLYEQYF	TGTGCCAGCAGCTTATATATCGGCCAGGGACTCTACGAGCAGTACTTC
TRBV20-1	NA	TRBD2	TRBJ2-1	CSAPTSGRNEQFF	TGCAGTGCCCCCACTAGCGGGAGGAATGAGCAGTTCTTC
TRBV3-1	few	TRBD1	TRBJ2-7	CASSQKQGRSYEQYF	TGTGCCAGCAGCCAAAAACAGGGGCGTTCCTACGAGCAGTACTTC
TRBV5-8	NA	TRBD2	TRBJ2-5	CASSPGRQTSGNQETQYF	TGTGCCAGCAGCCCCGGGAGGCAGACTAGCGGGAACCAAGAGACCCAGTACTTC
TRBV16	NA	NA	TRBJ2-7	CASSRWQAYEQYF	TGTGCCAGCAGCCGCTGGCAGGCCTACGAGCAGTACTTC
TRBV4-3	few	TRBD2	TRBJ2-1	CASSQGTSGNGYNEQFF	TGCGCCAGCAGCCAAGGGACTAGCGGGAACGGGTACAATGAGCAGTTCTTC
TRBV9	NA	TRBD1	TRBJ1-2	CASSPQGVSGYTF	TGTGCCAGCAGCCCCCAGGGGGTGAGTGGCTACACCTTC
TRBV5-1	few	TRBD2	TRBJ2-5	CASSPIAGEETQYF	TGCGCCAGCAGCCCGATAGCGGGAGAAGAGACCCAGTACTTC
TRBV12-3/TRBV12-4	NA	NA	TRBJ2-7	CASRSTGSYEQYF	TGTGCCAGCAGGTCGACAGGTTCCTACGAGCAGTACTTC
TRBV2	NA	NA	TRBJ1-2	CASREDTIYGYTF	TGTGCCAGCAGGGAAGACACGATCTATGGCTACACCTTC
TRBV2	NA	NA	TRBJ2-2	CASTRDSKNGELFF	TGTGCCAGCACCCGGGACTCCAAGAACGGGGAGCTGTTTTTT
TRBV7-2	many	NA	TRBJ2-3	CASSLGPDTQYF	TGTGCCAGCAGTCTGGGTCCAGATACGCAGTATTTT
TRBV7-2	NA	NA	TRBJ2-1	CASSLARGLYNEQFF	TGTGCCAGCAGCTTAGCGCGCGGACTTTACAATGAGCAGTTCTTC